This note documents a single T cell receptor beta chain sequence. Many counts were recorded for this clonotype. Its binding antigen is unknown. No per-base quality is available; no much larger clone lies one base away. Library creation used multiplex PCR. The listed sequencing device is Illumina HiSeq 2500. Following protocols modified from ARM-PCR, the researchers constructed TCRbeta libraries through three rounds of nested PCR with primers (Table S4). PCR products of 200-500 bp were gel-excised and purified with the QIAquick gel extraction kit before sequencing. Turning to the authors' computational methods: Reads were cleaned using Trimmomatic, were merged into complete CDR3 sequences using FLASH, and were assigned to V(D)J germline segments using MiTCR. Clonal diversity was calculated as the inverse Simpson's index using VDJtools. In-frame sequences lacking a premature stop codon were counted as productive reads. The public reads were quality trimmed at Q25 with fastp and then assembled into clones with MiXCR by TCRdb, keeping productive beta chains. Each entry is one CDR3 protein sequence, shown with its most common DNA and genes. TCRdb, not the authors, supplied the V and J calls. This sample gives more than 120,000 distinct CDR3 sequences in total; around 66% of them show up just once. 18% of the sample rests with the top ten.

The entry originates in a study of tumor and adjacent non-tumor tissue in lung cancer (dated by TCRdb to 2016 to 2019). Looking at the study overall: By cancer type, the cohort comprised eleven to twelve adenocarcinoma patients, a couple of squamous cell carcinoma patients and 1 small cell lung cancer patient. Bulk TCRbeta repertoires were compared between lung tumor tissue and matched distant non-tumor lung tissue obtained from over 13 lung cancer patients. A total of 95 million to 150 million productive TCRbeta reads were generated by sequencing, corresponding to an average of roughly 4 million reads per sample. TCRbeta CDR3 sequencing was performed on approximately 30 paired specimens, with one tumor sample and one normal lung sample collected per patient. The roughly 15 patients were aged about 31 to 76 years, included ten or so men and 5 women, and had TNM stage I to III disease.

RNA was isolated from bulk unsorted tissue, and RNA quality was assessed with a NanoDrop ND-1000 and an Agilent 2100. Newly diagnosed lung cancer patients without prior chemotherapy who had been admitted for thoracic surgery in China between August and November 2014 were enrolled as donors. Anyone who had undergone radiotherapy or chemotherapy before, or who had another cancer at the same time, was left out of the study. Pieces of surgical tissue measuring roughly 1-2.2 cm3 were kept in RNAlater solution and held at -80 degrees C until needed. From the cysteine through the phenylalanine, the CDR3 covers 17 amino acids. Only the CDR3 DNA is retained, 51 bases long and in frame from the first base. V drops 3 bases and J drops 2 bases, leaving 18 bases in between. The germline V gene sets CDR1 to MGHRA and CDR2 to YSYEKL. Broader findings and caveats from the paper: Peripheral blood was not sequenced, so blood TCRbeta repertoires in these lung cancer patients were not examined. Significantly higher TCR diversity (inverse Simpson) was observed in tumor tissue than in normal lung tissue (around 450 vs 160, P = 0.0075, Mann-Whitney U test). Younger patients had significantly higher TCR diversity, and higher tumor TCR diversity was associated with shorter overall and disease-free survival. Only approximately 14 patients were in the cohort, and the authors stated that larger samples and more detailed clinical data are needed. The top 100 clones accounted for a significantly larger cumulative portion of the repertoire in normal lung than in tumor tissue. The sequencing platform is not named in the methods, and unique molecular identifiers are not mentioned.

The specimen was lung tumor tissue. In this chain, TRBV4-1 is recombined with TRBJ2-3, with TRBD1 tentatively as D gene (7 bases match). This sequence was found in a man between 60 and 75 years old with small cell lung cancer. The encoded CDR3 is CASSHDRDSGFTDTQYF. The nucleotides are TGCGCCAGCAGCCATGACAGGGACTCCGGCTTCACAGATACGCAGTATTTT.